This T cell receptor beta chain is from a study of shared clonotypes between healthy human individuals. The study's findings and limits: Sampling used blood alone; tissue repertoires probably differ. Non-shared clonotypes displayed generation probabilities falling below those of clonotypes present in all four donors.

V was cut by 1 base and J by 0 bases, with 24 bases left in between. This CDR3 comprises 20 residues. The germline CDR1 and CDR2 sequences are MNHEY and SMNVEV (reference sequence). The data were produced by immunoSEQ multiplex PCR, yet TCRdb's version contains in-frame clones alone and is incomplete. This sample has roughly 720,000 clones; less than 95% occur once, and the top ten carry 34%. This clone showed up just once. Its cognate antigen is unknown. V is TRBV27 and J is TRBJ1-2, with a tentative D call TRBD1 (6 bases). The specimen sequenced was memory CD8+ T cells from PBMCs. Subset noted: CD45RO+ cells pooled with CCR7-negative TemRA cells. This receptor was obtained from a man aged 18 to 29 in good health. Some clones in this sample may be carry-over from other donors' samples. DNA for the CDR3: TGTGCCAGCAGTTTATACCCCGACCCGAGGGGTGGGGGGCCTAACTATGGCTACACCTTC. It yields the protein CASSLYPDPRGGGPNYGYTF.